These 29 T cell receptor beta chains came from one sample sequenced in a study of cytomegalovirus exposure and HLA in healthy donors. Amplification used 60 Vbeta primers and 13 Jbeta primers. Sequencing was performed with immunoSEQ multiplex PCR; in TCRdb, only in-frame clones are kept and a portion is missing. The sample lists some 140,000 clones; 70% to 80% were seen once. Sequenced sample: PBMCs. These receptors came from a man aged 25-40 years in good health and CMV-seronegative.

V and J are TRBV11-2 and TRBJ2-1; tentative D call: TRBD1 (8 bases). V lost 5 bases and J 4 bases, leaving 15 bases between the germline ends. This CDR3 is built from 15 residues. Germline V gives CDR1 SGHAT, CDR2 FQNNGV. The CDR3 bases are TGTGCCAGCAGCCGGGGGGACAGGCAATACAATGAGCAGTTCTTC. Its protein is CASSRGDRQYNEQFF.

V gene TRBV21-1 combines with J gene TRBJ1-3; whether TRBD1, the table's D call, matches the DNA was not checked. TRBV21-1 is listed as a pseudogene. This CDR3 is 14 amino acids long. This chain's CDR3 is CASSASPGGNTIYF. Here the CDR3 DNA reads TGTGCCAGCAGCGCTTCTCCAGGGGGAAACACCATATATTTT.

V usage is TRBV28 and J usage is TRBJ2-3; 10 nucleotides agree with TRBD1. The CDR3 sequence is 16 residues long. The germline V gene has CDR1 MDHEN and CDR2 SYDVKM. Losses at the gene ends were 7 bases for V and 4 bases for J; bases not matched to a gene: 11. The DNA for the CDR3 is TGTGCCAGCACCCTTTTGGCGACAGGGGGCCCAGATACGCAGTATTTT. Residues: CASTLLATGGPDTQYF. Together with reference TRBV28 and TRBJ2-3, the CDR3 gives the full variable domain: DVKVTQSSRYLVKRTGEKVFLECVQDMDHENMFWYRQDPGLGLRLIYFSYDVKMKEKGDIPEGYSVSREKKERFSLILESASTNQTSMYLCASTLLATGGPDTQYFGPGTRLTVL.

This chain connects TRBV29-1 to TRBJ1-2, with 7 bases that match TRBD1. The germline V gene has CDR1 SQVTM and CDR2 ANQGSEA. The V segment lost 6 bases and the J segment 5 bases; nucleotides outside the gene matches: 6. The CDR3 totals 12 residues. CDR3 residues: CSVGQVGYGYTF. The DNA for the CDR3 is TGCAGCGTCGGACAGGTTGGGTATGGCTACACCTTC.

The rearrangement joins TRBV2 to TRBJ2-7; 12 nucleotides match TRBD1. Trimming removed 8 bases from V and 6 bases from J; junction bases left unmatched: 5. Per the germline V gene, CDR1 is SNHLY and CDR2 is FYNNEI. The CDR3 has 13 residues. CDR3 in DNA: TGTGCCAGCCTCGGGGACAGGGGGCGCGAGCAGTACTTC. The encoded protein is CASLGDRGREQYF.

The chain carries TRBV28 and TRBJ2-7; possible D gene TRBD2, 6 bases. In germline, CDR1 is MDHEN, CDR2 SYDVKM. The CDR3 extends over 15 amino acids. Trimming took off 7 bases at V and 3 bases at J, with 19 bases between the two ends. The CDR3 here is CASTGGAPINYEQYF. Here the CDR3 DNA reads TGTGCCAGCACCGGCGGGGCGCCTATAAACTACGAGCAGTACTTC.

The CDR3 protein is CASSLEFRGQLFDEQYF. The CDR3 DNA reads as TGTGCCAGCAGCTTAGAATTCAGGGGGCAACTCTTCGACGAGCAGTACTTC. The chain employs TRBV11-2 and TRBJ2-7, with TRBD1 identical over 8 bases. The CDR3 consists of 17 residues. V was pared by 0 bases and J by 5 bases, with 12 bases of the junction left unmatched. Germline CDR1 reads SGHAT; CDR2 reads FQNNGV.

In its sample, this clone was seen a few times. The gene calls are TRBV7-2 and TRBJ2-7; D not resolved. Germline lookup yields CDR1 SGHTA and CDR2 FQGNSA. The length of the CDR3 is 16 residues. V lost 1 base and J 2 bases, leaving 15 bases between the germline ends. The chain's CDR3 is CASSLDPQWRPYEQYF. CDR3 DNA sequence: TGTGCCAGCAGCTTAGACCCCCAGTGGCGGCCCTACGAGCAGTACTTC.

The chain employs TRBV5-4 and TRBJ2-3, with 10 bases identical to TRBD2. The CDR3 totals 15 residues. Germline trimming cut 4 bases from V and 5 bases from J; bases unmatched to any gene: 7. Germline V lookup: CDR1 SGHNT, CDR2 YYREEE (reference sequence). CDR3 DNA: TGTGCCAGCAGCGTGCCGGGACTAGCGAAAGATACGCAGTATTTT. This sequence encodes CASSVPGLAKDTQYF. Full variable domain (missing parts from reference TRBV5-4 and TRBJ2-3): ETGVTQSPTHLIKTRGQQVTLRCSSQSGHNTVSWYQQALGQGPQFIFQYYREEENGRGNFPPRFSGLQFPNYSSELNVNALELDDSALYLCASSVPGLAKDTQYFGPGTRLTVL.

The V call is TRBV15, the J call TRBJ2-3; no firm D call. CDR1 LNHNV and CDR2 YYDKDF come from the germline V gene (reference sequence). This CDR3 spans 13 amino acids. V gave up 2 bases and J gave up 2 bases, with 5 bases separating them. DNA of the CDR3: TGTGCCACCAGCAGAACTGACACAGATACGCAGTATTTT. Protein product: CATSRTDTDTQYF.

The chain joins TRBV28 to TRBJ2-1; 8 bases agree with TRBD2. V gave up 3 bases and J gave up 6 bases; unmatched junction bases: 4. This CDR3 contains 14 residues. CDR1 and CDR2 from the germline V gene are MDHEN and SYDVKM. The CDR3 nucleotides read TGTGCCAGCAGTTTTAGCGGGGTTTTCAATGAGCAGTTCTTC. This gives the protein CASSFSGVFNEQFF.

The CDR3 loop reads CASSLPGQGAYYEQYF. As DNA, the CDR3 is TGCGCCAGCAGCTTGCCGGGACAGGGGGCTTACTACGAGCAGTACTTC. This chain joins TRBV5-1 and TRBJ2-7; 12 bases match TRBD1. J lost 3 bases, V lost 1 base, and 5 bases had no gene match. The CDR3 consists of 16 residues. CDR1 and CDR2 from the germline V gene are SGHRS and YFSETQ.

The gene calls are TRBV19 and TRBJ1-6; 8 nucleotides agree with TRBD1. Germline V gene data show CDR1 as LNHDA and CDR2 as SQIVND (reference sequence). V gave up 2 bases and J gave up 10 bases; unmatched junction bases: 4. This CDR3 region has 14 residues. DNA of the CDR3: TGTGCCAGTAGTATAAATGACAGGGGATCACCCCTCCACTTT. As protein: CASSINDRGSPLHF.

The count of this clone is one. CDR3 DNA: TGTGCCAGCAGCTTAGCGGGAGGGGCCAATAATTCACCCCTCCACTTT. As protein: CASSLAGGANNSPLHF. The chain employs TRBV7-2 and TRBJ1-6, with TRBD1 as a possible D gene (5 bases). Germline CDR1 SGHTA, CDR2 FQGNSA. This CDR3 spans 16 amino acids. Between the trimmed V and J ends, which lost 0 bases and 5 bases, there was a span of 11 bases.

This clone was observed a handful of times. The V and J genes are TRBV27 and TRBJ1-2; possibly TRBD1 for D (5 bases). The CDR3 has 14 residues. V was shortened by 5 bases and J by 2 bases, with 12 bases between the two germline ends. Germline values: CDR1 MNHEY, CDR2 SMNVEV (reference sequence). CDR3 amino acids: CASSKGPQNYGYTF. As DNA, the CDR3 is TGTGCCAGCAGTAAGGGGCCACAGAACTATGGCTACACCTTC.

This sequence joins TRBV7-9 and TRBJ2-1; the match to TRBD2 covers 8 bases. The germline gives CDR1 SEHNR, CDR2 FQNEAQ (reference sequence). CDR3 length: 16 amino acids. The V and J ends lost 0 bases and 8 bases, in that order; junction bases with no gene match: 9. CDR3 nucleotides: TGTGCCAGCAGCTTAGCGGGCCGGGGGGGCGGAGATGAGCAGTTCTTC. Translated: CASSLAGRGGGDEQFF.

The table lists this clone with a few counts. The chain has TRBV4-3 and TRBJ2-5, with D uncertain. The V gene's germline CDR1 is LGHNA and CDR2 YSLEER. This CDR3 has 14 residues. V was clipped by 1 base and J by 3 bases, with 9 bases between them. Here the CDR3 reads CASSQGLAEETQYF. The CDR3 DNA is TGCGCCAGCAGCCAAGGACTGGCCGAAGAGACCCAGTACTTC.

A few counts support this clone. The chain combines TRBV13 with TRBJ1-1; 7 nucleotides agree with TRBD1. The germline V gene has CDR1 PRHDT and CDR2 FYEKMQ (reference sequence). Trimming removed 4 bases from V and 1 base from J; junction bases left unmatched: 6. CDR3 length: 15 residues. The CDR3 sequence: CASSSRTGPNTEAFF. The CDR3 coding sequence is TGTGCCAGCAGCTCAAGGACAGGACCGAACACTGAAGCTTTCTTT.

This clone was counted between two and nine times. The chain uses TRBV7-9 and TRBJ2-1, with 11 nucleotides matching TRBD2. Germline V lookup: CDR1 SEHNR, CDR2 FQNEAQ (reference sequence). This CDR3 is 18 amino acids long. J was trimmed by 0 bases and V by 5 bases; bases with no gene match: 9. CDR3 sequence reads: CASSPLAGGASSYNEQFF. DNA of the CDR3: TGTGCCAGCAGCCCGCTAGCGGGGGGCGCTAGCTCCTACAATGAGCAGTTCTTC. The whole variable domain, filled in from reference TRBV7-9 and TRBJ2-1, reads DTGVSQNPRHKITKRGQNVTFRCDPISEHNRLYWYRQTLGQGPEFLTYFQNEAQLEKSRLLSDRFSAERPKGSFSTLEIQRTEQGDSAMYLCASSPLAGGASSYNEQFFGPGTRLTVL.

About this clone: One junction end disagrees with the germline gene, perhaps due to a read error. The gene calls are TRBV7-9 and TRBJ2-4, with TRBD2 matching 10 bases. Per the germline V gene, CDR1 is SEHNR and CDR2 is FQNEAQ (reference sequence). The CDR3 covers 12 residues. CDR3 bases: TGTTCCAGCAGCTTAGATTCTACTAGCGGGGTTTTC. As protein: CSSSLDSTSGVF.

The chain joins TRBV4-1 to TRBJ2-1; weak D call: TRBD2 (6 bases). This CDR3 has 17 residues. The V gene lost 0 bases and the J gene lost 0 bases, with 12 bases spanning the gap. Germline CDR1 MGHRA, CDR2 YSYEKL. The DNA for the CDR3 is TGCGCCAGCAGCCAAGAAGAGGCGGGAATCTCCTACAATGAGCAGTTCTTC. Its translation: CASSQEEAGISYNEQFF.

The chain recombines TRBV7-2 with TRBJ2-3; 9 nucleotides align to TRBD1. The CDR3 is made up of 15 amino acids. With V trimmed by 5 bases and J by 1 base, 4 bases remained unmatched. Germline V CDR1 and CDR2: SGHTA, FQGNSA. Here the CDR3 reads CASSARDRGTDTQYF. CDR3 DNA sequence: TGTGCCAGCAGCGCAAGGGACAGGGGCACAGATACGCAGTATTTT.

The chain's CDR3 is CASSLGVSGGASEQFF. The CDR3 region has the DNA TGTGCCAGCAGCTTAGGTGTTAGCGGGGGGGCCAGTGAGCAGTTCTTC. The chain uses TRBV11-1 and TRBJ2-1; 11 bases fit TRBD2. This CDR3 comprises 16 residues. Germline V lookup: CDR1 SGHAT, CDR2 FQDESV (reference sequence). V lost 1 base, J lost 9 bases, and 8 bases stayed unmatched.

In this sample, this clone turned up once. The chain has TRBV28 and TRBJ1-5; 11 nucleotides line up with TRBD1. The J segment lost 5 bases and the V segment lost 6 bases, leaving 3 bases of the junction unmatched. The CDR3 sequence is 14 residues long. CDR1 MDHEN and CDR2 SYDVKM come from the germline V gene. CDR3 in amino acids: CASSRTGGYQPQHF. CDR3 bases: TGTGCCAGCAGCAGGACAGGGGGCTATCAGCCCCAGCATTTT.

The chain combines TRBV6-1 with TRBJ1-5, with D hard to call. The tail of the sequence fits TRBJ2-3 better, so the J call may be wrong. Per germline, CDR1 MNHNS and CDR2 SASEGT. The CDR3 spans 14 residues. The CDR3 reads CASSGSYSNQPQYF. CDR3 sequence (DNA): TGTGCCAGCAGTGGCAGTTATAGCAATCAGCCCCAGTATTTT.

This clone was recorded a few times. The rearrangement joins TRBV7-9 to TRBJ2-2; D may be TRBD1 (5 bases). V lost 2 bases, J lost 9 bases, and 22 bases lay in between. Looked up from germline, CDR1 is SEHNR and CDR2 is FQNEAQ (reference sequence). The CDR3 has 17 residues. CDR3: CASSLRRRTPAPRELFF. The CDR3 bases are TGTGCCAGCAGCTTACGTCGACGGACACCGGCCCCCCGGGAGCTGTTTTTT. The entire variable domain, with the rest obtained from reference TRBV7-9 and TRBJ2-2, is as follows: DTGVSQNPRHKITKRGQNVTFRCDPISEHNRLYWYRQTLGQGPEFLTYFQNEAQLEKSRLLSDRFSAERPKGSFSTLEIQRTEQGDSAMYLCASSLRRRTPAPRELFFGEGSRLTVL.

The chain has TRBV4-2 and TRBJ2-5; perhaps TRBD1 as D (6 bases). This CDR3 comprises 15 residues. Germline CDR1 and CDR2: LGHNA and YNFKEQ. V was pared by 4 bases and J by 2 bases, with 14 bases between. CDR3 sequence (DNA): TGTGCCAGCAGCCCGTTCCGGGACAATCAAGAGACCCAGTACTTC. It codes for CASSPFRDNQETQYF.

This rearrangement joins TRBV19 to TRBJ2-3; the D gene is possibly TRBD2 (5 bases). The V gene lost 4 bases and the J gene lost 4 bases, with 12 bases spanning the gap. The CDR3 is 14 residues long. Germline CDR1 and CDR2: LNHDA and SQIVND (reference sequence). The CDR3 sequence is CASSRFGGADTQYF. CDR3 nucleotides: TGTGCCAGTAGTAGGTTCGGAGGAGCAGATACGCAGTATTTT.

This clone was detected only once. The junction differs from germline at one of its ends, possibly a read error. The rearrangement uses TRBV7-6 and TRBJ1-6; TRBD1 might be the D (5 bases). The germline CDR1 and CDR2 sequences are SGHVS and FNYEAQ. This CDR3 contains 16 residues. As DNA, the CDR3 is TGTGCCAGCAGCCCCCTTCCCCGACAGCTGAATTCACCCCTCAACTTT. It yields the protein CASSPLPRQLNSPLNF.